This T cell receptor (beta chain) was observed in a study of blood T cell repertoires in COVID-19. Study background: Researchers got acute and convalescent COVID-19 samples from the United States, Italy and Spain. T cells, B-cell-depleted T cells, or PBMCs supplied cDNA or gDNA.

Measured with immunoSEQ multiplex PCR; TCRdb has only the in-frame clones, and not every one. The sample shows roughly 68,000 clones, roughly 80% of them seen only once. CDR3 length: 15 amino acids. Trimming pared 1 base from V and 0 bases from J, leaving 4 bases between. From germline, CDR1 is MNHNS and CDR2 SASEGT. The study drew participants aged about 18 to 95 years from 20 to 30 US areas. This chain connects TRBV6-1 to TRBJ2-6; no clear D. The receptor comes from a woman in her thirties or forties with acute COVID-19. The sample taken for sequencing was PBMCs or T cells enriched from blood (not recorded which). Written as DNA, the CDR3 is TGTGCCAGCAGTGAAGACATCTCTGGGGCCAACGTCCTGACTTTC. It yields the protein CASSEDISGANVLTF.